Given below is one T cell receptor beta chain in context. Using immunoSEQ multiplex PCR, the repertoire was profiled, and TCRdb retains in-frame clones only, with some absent. The repertoire consists of a few hundred thousand clones, with 80% to 90% occurring once and the leading ten covering 1.5% to 2%. This entry comes from a study of blood T cell repertoires in COVID-19. About the research overall: Sample material is recorded as cDNA or gDNA derived from T cells, B-cell-depleted T cells, or PBMCs.

CDR1 and CDR2 from the germline V gene are SQVTM and ANQGSEA. This CDR3 has 13 residues. V shed 3 bases, J shed 12 bases, and the junction held 9 bases outside the gene matches. Sequencing was carried out using PBMCs or T cells enriched from blood (not recorded which). This sequence joins TRBV29-1 and TRBJ2-1; 9 bases map to TRBD2. The clonotype comes from a woman in her forties or fifties who had recovered from COVID-19. CDR3 DNA sequence: TGCAGCGTTGATATGGTTAGCGGGAGCGCGCAGTTCTTC. Protein: CSVDMVSGSAQFF.